Each of the 20 T cell receptor beta chains below was sequenced from the same sample in a study of Ad26.COV2.S vaccination and SARS-CoV-2 variants (dated by TCRdb to the early 2020s). According to the study, the label for this sample's time point signals: individuals recovered from natural SARS-CoV-2 infection. The library came from the immunoSEQ multiplex PCR assay. In its TCRdb copy, this immuneACCESS table keeps in-frame sequences only and misses some clones. Where compared with another copy, unresolved V genes explain less than half of these, and the others have no known cause. The sample profile shows around 100,000 clones; approximately 81% of them were found once. About 17% of the sample goes to the ten largest clones. The starting material was peripheral blood, obtained after recovery from COVID-19. The source is a human donor who had recovered from COVID-19.

V gene TRBV24-1 combines with J gene TRBJ2-1, with D possibly TRBD2 on 6 matching bases. The CDR3 loop spans 12 amino acids. The V end lost 7 bases, the J end lost 9 bases, and 12 bases lay between the germline ends. Germline V gene data show CDR1 as KGHDR and CDR2 as SFDVKD. CDR3 sequence (DNA): TGTGCCACCAGCGCCCGGGGGAGTGAGCAGTTCTTC. Its protein product is CATSARGSEQFF.

The chain links TRBV28 to TRBJ2-4, with TRBD2 identical over 7 bases. Germline CDR1 reads MDHEN; CDR2 reads SYDVKM. J was trimmed by 12 bases and V by 4 bases; bases with no gene match: 6. CDR3 length: 12 amino acids. CDR3 sequence: CASSYWTGGQYF. The CDR3, as DNA: TGTGCCAGCAGTTACTGGACGGGGGGTCAGTACTTC.

The V call is TRBV14, the J call TRBJ2-1, with 8 bases lining up with TRBD2. The CDR3 contains 13 residues. Germline CDR1 SGHDN, CDR2 FVKESK. V lost 3 bases, J lost 9 bases, and 4 bases stayed unmatched. The CDR3 DNA reads TGTGCCAGCAGCCAGATTCGGGGGGGTGAGCAGTTCTTC. Translation gives CASSQIRGGEQFF.

The chain links TRBV27 to TRBJ2-1; TRBD2 matches 9 bases. J gave up 5 bases and V 3 bases, and 5 bases lay outside the gene matches. Germline CDR1 MNHEY, CDR2 SMNVEV (reference sequence). This CDR3 region has 15 residues. The CDR3 nucleotides read TGTGCCAGCAGTTTGCTAGCGGGGCTTCACAATGAGCAGTTCTTC. This gives the protein CASSLLAGLHNEQFF.

V usage is TRBV7-2 and J usage is TRBJ2-3, with 7 bases lining up with TRBD2. The CDR3 sequence is 16 residues long. CDR1 is SGHTA, CDR2 FQGNSA, per germline. V shed 1 base and J 2 bases; nucleotides not matched to a gene: 6. CDR3 protein: CASSLDLAVDTDTQYF. In DNA form, the CDR3 reads TGTGCCAGCAGCTTAGATCTAGCGGTAGACACAGATACGCAGTATTTT. The full variable domain, completed using reference TRBV7-2 and TRBJ2-3, is GAGVSQSPSNKVTEKGKDVELRCDPISGHTALYWYRQSLGQGLEFLIYFQGNSAPDKSGLPSDRFSAERTGGSVSTLTIQRTQQEDSAVYLCASSLDLAVDTDTQYFGPGTRLTVL.

The chain recombines TRBV4-2 with TRBJ2-7, with D perhaps matching TRBD1 (6 bases). Germline CDR1 LGHNA, CDR2 YNFKEQ. The CDR3 has 16 amino acids. Trimming left V 1 base short and J 1 base short, with 14 bases between. The CDR3 nucleotides read TGTGCCAGCAGCCAAGGGAGACAGGCCTTATCCTACGAGCAGTACTTC. Protein: CASSQGRQALSYEQYF.

This chain links TRBV6-5 with TRBJ2-7, with D possibly matching TRBD1 (5 bases). The ends were cut back, 8 bases at V and 6 bases at J, with 17 bases in the middle. The CDR3 is made up of 13 amino acids. Germline V gives CDR1 MNHEY, CDR2 SVGAGI. The CDR3 DNA follows: TGTGCCAGCCGTCTAGGGGCCCTCTCCGAGCAGTACTTC. Translating gives CASRLGALSEQYF.

The V gene is TRBV19, the J gene TRBJ2-1; D is unclear. Germline CDR1 and CDR2: LNHDA and SQIVND (reference sequence). The CDR3 extends over 16 amino acids. Between the trimmed V and J ends, which lost 3 bases and 2 bases, there was a span of 14 bases. The CDR3 here is CASSIGSPKPYNEQFF. CDR3 bases: TGTGCCAGTAGTATTGGGTCGCCTAAGCCCTACAATGAGCAGTTCTTC.

V gene TRBV7-2 combines with J gene TRBJ2-3; D is tentatively TRBD1 or TRBD2 (5 bases each). Trimming took 5 bases from V and 1 from J, leaving 16 bases between them. The CDR3 contains 16 residues. CDR1 SGHTA and CDR2 FQGNSA come from the germline V gene. The CDR3 region has the DNA TGTGCCAGCAGCCCGGGACGGATACGAGGCACAGATACGCAGTATTTT. It translates to CASSPGRIRGTDTQYF.

The rearrangement uses TRBV3-1 (or the pseudogene TRBV3-2) and TRBJ1-5; 9 bases line up with TRBD1. In germline, CDR1 is LGHDT, CDR2 YNNKEL (reference sequence). V trimming: 6 bases; J trimming: 15 bases; junction bases outside the gene matches: 12. The CDR3 totals 13 residues. CDR3 region: CASRDGTGSSMHF. CDR3 nucleotide sequence: TGTGCCAGCAGGGACGGGACAGGGAGCTCGATGCATTTT.

This clone was found a few times. The chain uses TRBV10-3 and TRBJ2-7, with TRBD1 identical over 10 bases. Unmatched junction bases numbered 7, after V lost 6 bases and J lost 2 bases. The germline CDR1 and CDR2 sequences are ENHRY and SYGVKD. The CDR3 has 15 amino acids. CDR3 in DNA: TGTGCCATCAGCTCACCGGGACAGGGGACCTACGAGCAGTACTTC. Translating gives CAISSPGQGTYEQYF.

The gene calls are TRBV3-1 (or the pseudogene TRBV3-2) and TRBJ2-7, with D perhaps given as TRBD1 or TRBD2 (5 bases each). This CDR3 contains 15 residues. Between the trimmed V and J ends, which lost 0 bases and 4 bases, there was a span of 13 bases. Germline assignment: CDR1 LGHDT and CDR2 YNNKEL (reference sequence). CDR3 loop: CASSQDRATGYEQYF. The CDR3, as DNA: TGTGCCAGCAGCCAAGACAGGGCCACGGGGTACGAGCAGTACTTC.

The chain has TRBV5-6 and TRBJ2-5; D assignment may be TRBD1 or TRBD2 (5 bases each). CDR1 is SGHDT, CDR2 YYEEEE, per germline. V lost 4 bases and J lost 5, with 18 bases in between. The CDR3 length is 15 residues. Here the CDR3 DNA reads TGTGCCAGCAGCGCGATTATGAGGGGCATGGAGACCCAGTACTTC. Its translation: CASSAIMRGMETQYF.

The chain combines TRBV13 with TRBJ2-7, with TRBD1 matching over 8 bases. With 5 bases clipped from V and 3 bases from J, the junction kept 9 bases outside the gene matches. Germline CDR1 reads PRHDT; CDR2 reads FYEKMQ (reference sequence). The CDR3 runs 15 residues. CDR3 protein: CASSPRQGQVYEQYF. The CDR3 nucleotides are TGTGCCAGCAGCCCCCGCCAGGGACAGGTCTACGAGCAGTACTTC.

This clone was counted only a few times. The chain is built from TRBV6-1 and TRBJ2-7; 9 bases map to TRBD1. V lost 0 bases, J lost 2 bases, and 5 bases stayed unmatched. The CDR3 runs 16 residues. Per germline, CDR1 MNHNS and CDR2 SASEGT. The CDR3 sequence is CASSEAGDRVPYEQYF. In nucleotides, the CDR3 is TGTGCCAGCAGTGAAGCAGGGGACAGGGTTCCCTACGAGCAGTACTTC.

In DNA, the CDR3 is TGTGCCAGCAGTCCCACGGGGGGGGGCACTGAAGCTTTCTTT. Translation gives CASSPTGGGTEAFF. The V call is TRBV28, the J call TRBJ1-1; perhaps TRBD1 as D (5 bases). The CDR3 loop spans 14 amino acids. Germline assignment: CDR1 MDHEN and CDR2 SYDVKM. V gave up 5 bases and J gave up 4 bases, with 14 bases separating them.

The gene calls are TRBV12-3 or TRBV12-4 and TRBJ2-3; the D is unclear. The germline V and J ends were trimmed by 1 base and 4 bases, with 3 bases remaining between them. The CDR3 is 12 residues long. The chain's CDR3 is CASSLGSDTQYF. The CDR3 nucleotides read TGTGCCAGCAGTTTAGGCTCAGATACGCAGTATTTT.

This clone was seen only a few times. This rearrangement joins TRBV9 to TRBJ2-7; 9 bases line up with TRBD1. The CDR3 spans 13 residues. V lost 4 bases to trimming and J lost 5 bases; unmatched junction nucleotides: 4. Germline assignment: CDR1 SGDLS and CDR2 YYNGEE. The DNA for the CDR3 is TGTGCCAGCAGCACCGGGACAGGGAACGAGCAGTACTTC. Encoded protein: CASSTGTGNEQYF.

V is TRBV7-9 and J is TRBJ1-1, with unresolved D. The CDR3 spans 11 residues. Germline V gives CDR1 SEHNR, CDR2 FQNEAQ (reference sequence). V dropped 6 bases and J dropped 2 bases, with 4 bases sitting between them. The DNA of the CDR3 is TGTGCCAGCAGTTCAAACACTGAAGCTTTCTTT. Amino acid sequence: CASSSNTEAFF.

The rearrangement uses TRBV6-5 and TRBJ1-2, with no clear D. V lost 2 bases and J 5 bases, leaving 9 bases between the germline ends. This CDR3 region has 13 residues. Germline CDR1 MNHEY, CDR2 SVGAGI. CDR3 residues: CASSYGLGYGYTF. The CDR3 DNA is TGTGCCAGCAGTTACGGCTTGGGGTATGGCTACACCTTC.